This TCR beta chain was documented in a study of blood T cell repertoires in COVID-19. The wider study: The cDNA or gDNA used as material had been derived from T cells, B-cell-depleted T cells, or PBMCs.

Original handling: Amplification with reference gene primers provided the estimates of nucleated cell counts. The table came from immunoSEQ multiplex PCR; TCRdb's copy has only in-frame clones and leaves some out. V, J and clone size derive from that table, while D and trimming were established from the DNA sequence. The repertoire consists of 400,000 to 450,000 clones, with 90% occurring once and the leading ten covering approximately 0.55%. CDR3 length equals 17 residues. Trimming cost V 3 bases and J 2 bases, with 19 bases left between them. CDR1 and CDR2 from the germline V gene are MNHNS and SASEGT.

The sequenced sample was PBMCs or T cells enriched from blood (not recorded which). The TCR comes from a man younger than 30 who had recovered from COVID-19. The V call is TRBV6-1, the J call TRBJ2-5; a possible D gene is TRBD2 (5 bases). CDR3 sequence reads: CASSDLGGRRFQETQYF. CDR3 bases: TGTGCCAGCAGTGACTTAGGAGGACGGAGGTTTCAAGAGACCCAGTACTTC.